The clone carrying this TCR beta chain has just a few counts. Its antigen is still unknown. The data were taken from a study of CD8+CD57+ T cells in acquired aplastic anemia. Study in general: Mean DNA quantity obtained from sorted CD4+ and CD8+ cells was 3 to 3.5 ug.

Study results and caveats: No significant patient-versus-control difference appeared in CD8+ Simpson's diversity. There were roughly 30 CD8+ CDR3 sequences that occurred in both patients and controls.

The use of genomic DNA as template underpinned the TCR beta VDJ and CDR3 profiling. TCRdb called the reads again in MiXCR, with one record for every CDR3 protein. The sample yields around 500,000 distinct CDR3 sequences, roughly 34% seen once. Trimming cost V 6 bases and J 7 bases, with 19 bases left between them. The CDR3 totals 14 residues. Patients included in sequencing had previously demonstrated CD8+CD57+ cell expansion by flow cytometry. Patients were treatment-naive when blood was sampled. This sequence was found in a human donor with aplastic anemia. The V call is TRBV12-3 or TRBV12-4, the J call TRBJ2-7; weak D call: TRBD2 (6 bases). Sequencing was carried out using sorted CD4+, CD8+, or CD8+CD57+ T cells (not recorded which) from PBMCs. The chain's CDR3 is CASSPWRAAGEQYF. CDR3 bases: TGTGCCAGCAGCCCTTGGAGGGCAGCGGGTGAGCAGTACTTC.